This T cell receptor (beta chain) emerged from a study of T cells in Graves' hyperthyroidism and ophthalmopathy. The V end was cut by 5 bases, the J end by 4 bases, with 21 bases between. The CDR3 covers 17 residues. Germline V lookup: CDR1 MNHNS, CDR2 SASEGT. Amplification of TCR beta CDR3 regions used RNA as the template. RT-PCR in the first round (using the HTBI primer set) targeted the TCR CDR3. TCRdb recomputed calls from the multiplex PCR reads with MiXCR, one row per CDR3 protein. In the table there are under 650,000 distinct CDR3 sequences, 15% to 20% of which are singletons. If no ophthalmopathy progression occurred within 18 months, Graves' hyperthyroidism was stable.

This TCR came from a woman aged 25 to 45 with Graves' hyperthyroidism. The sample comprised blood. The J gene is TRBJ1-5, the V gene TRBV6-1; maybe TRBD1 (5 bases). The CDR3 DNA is TGTGCCAGCAGTCCGGGACGGGCTTGGAACCGGAATCAGCCCCAGCATTTT. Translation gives CASSPGRAWNRNQPQHF.